The text below deals with one TCR beta chain. As yet, its antigen is unknown. The CDR3 does not end in the conserved phenylalanine or tryptophan, so this is likely a read error. It is unclear where the CDR3 begins or ends on the DNA, so no DNA is shown, and the CDR3 is as TCRdb lists it. The CDR3 is 11 amino acids in total, end residues counted. The germline V gene has CDR1 MDHEN and CDR2 SYDVKM. These data belong to a study of cytomegalovirus exposure and HLA in healthy donors. Study-wide results and limits: Highly shared sequence variants in one cluster were likely a sequencing artifact.

Amplification used 60 Vbeta primers and 13 Jbeta primers. Produced via immunoSEQ multiplex PCR; TCRdb's table is partial and in-frame only. The table lists about 130,000 clones. Sequenced material: PBMCs. The chain uses TRBV28 and TRBJ1-2. The origin of this receptor is a man between 18 and 35 years old in good health and CMV-seronegative. The CDR3 loop reads CASAGGRDSQQ.